This T cell receptor (beta chain) was obtained from a study of Ad26.COV2.S vaccination and SARS-CoV-2 variants. Study at large: The authors gave Ad26.COV2.S intramuscularly, either once or twice 56 days apart.

Profiling relied on immunoSEQ multiplex PCR, and the TCRdb table lists in-frame clones only, not all of them. The table includes about 680,000 clones, roughly nine tenths detected once. The ends were cut back, 3 bases at V and 6 bases at J, with 18 bases in the middle. CDR3 size: 16 residues. Germline loops: CDR1 KGHSH, CDR2 LQKENI. With respect to this clone: No antigen is known for it.

General study findings and limits: Vaccine recipients surpassed placebo recipients in spike-specific TCR breadth. Researchers reported similar non-spike TCR breadth in vaccine and placebo recipients.

Treatment indicated: roughly 20 received Ad26.COV2.S at low or high dose, single or two shots; about 5 received placebo; per-sample allocation not given. Vaccine and placebo recipients were sampled on day 63 after the first injection. The clonotype originates from a person aged 18-60 years who received the Ad26.COV2.S COVID-19 vaccine or a placebo. The starting material was peripheral blood, obtained in a trial of Ad26.COV2.S vaccine versus placebo. The chain uses TRBV18 and TRBJ1-5; TRBD1 is a possible D gene (6 bases). This CDR3 is CASSPPGGGPIQPQHF. In nucleotides, the CDR3 is TGTGCCAGCTCACCGCCGGGAGGGGGGCCAATTCAGCCCCAGCATTTT.